The entry below gives a single T cell receptor (beta chain) sequence along with its context. What it binds is unknown. The data derive from a study of T cells expressing NK-cell markers. Broader study findings: Roughly 6 of the donors carried dominant NKG2C+ clonotypes that took up roughly 1.0-8% of their CD8+ T cells. Clones of NKG2C+ T cells that had expanded were of unclear HCMV specificity.

TCRdb reprocessed the 5' RACE reads and stores each CDR3 protein as one record, lacking DNA. This sample's table has about 460,000 distinct CDR3 sequences. The CDR3 totals 14 residues. Germline loops: CDR1 LGHNA, CDR2 YNFKEQ. The sample consisted of blood T cells: a sorted CD56 or NKG2C T cell subset, CD4+ or CD8+ T cells, or bulk PBMC T cells (not recorded which). This TCR was recovered from a woman between 45 and 65 years old in good health. V gene TRBV4-2 combines with J gene TRBJ1-1; TCRdb picks TRBD1, but there is no DNA to check that call. CDR3 amino acids: CASNDRGGDTEAFF.